This section outlines one T cell receptor (beta chain) sequence together with its context. Its antigen is currently unknown. These data come from a study of OX40 agonist ivuxolimab in advanced cancers. In the study overall: A mean age of roughly 62 years, range about 23 to 80, was recorded, and about 83% were male.

Profiling relied on immunoSEQ multiplex PCR, and the TCRdb table lists in-frame clones only, not all of them. Seen here are 60,000 or so clones, approximately 81% observed once, and the top ten hold approximately 5%. CDR3 length equals 13 residues. With 6 bases removed from V and 8 bases from J, the gap between germline ends came to 14 bases. Germline V lookup: CDR1 SNHLY, CDR2 FYNNEI. Study findings and constraints: Compared with others, partial responders at 0.1-3.0 mg/kg displayed clonal expansion among the lowest.

The receptor was derived from an adult with an advanced solid tumor such as melanoma, head and neck, liver or kidney cancer. The chain carries TRBV2 and TRBJ2-4; possible D gene TRBD1, 5 bases. Sequencing was performed on CD4+ or CD8+ T cells sorted from blood, taken in a trial of the OX40 agonist ivuxolimab. CDR3: CASSAGPKDIQYF. CDR3 DNA sequence: TGTGCCAGCAGCGCAGGGCCGAAAGACATTCAGTACTTC. The full variable domain, with the rest looked up from reference TRBV2 and TRBJ2-4, is EPEVTQTPSHQVTQMGQEVILRCVPISNHLYFYWYRQILGQKVEFLVSFYNNEISEKSEIFDDQFSVERPDGSNFTLKIRSTKLEDSAMYFCASSAGPKDIQYFGAGTRLSVL.